This T cell receptor (beta chain) came from a study of T cell changes during pregnancy in multiple sclerosis. This CDR3 comprises 14 residues. Per the germline V gene, CDR1 is LNHDA and CDR2 is SQIVND (reference sequence). Trimming took off 8 bases at V and 6 bases at J, with 17 bases between the two ends. Clones were read by immunoSEQ multiplex PCR, and TCRdb kept only the in-frame ones, dropping some. The sample contains 50,000 or so clones, 92% of which appear only once. The TCR originated in a female donor with multiple sclerosis, enrolled in a pregnancy study. This rearrangement joins TRBV19 to TRBJ2-1; perhaps TRBD2 as D (5 bases). This material consisted of CD4+ T cells from peripheral blood mononuclear cells, taken after pregnancy. CDR3 sequence reads: CASRVVAGLNEQFF. In DNA form, the CDR3 reads TGTGCCAGTCGCGTGGTCGCGGGCCTCAATGAGCAGTTCTTC.